This T cell receptor beta chain was sequenced during a study of breast tumors, draining lymph nodes, adjacent tissues. This clonotype was detected ten times or more. TCRdb passed the multiplex PCR reads through MiXCR, listing each CDR3 protein once. The sample comprises some 130,000 distinct CDR3 sequences, approximately 20% of which are singletons, and roughly 2.8% rests with the top ten. V lost 8 bases and J 0 bases, leaving 9 bases between the germline ends. The CDR3 is made up of 13 amino acids. Germline V gene lookup returns CDR1 ENHRY and CDR2 SYGVKD. Breast cancer patients provided tissue from their axillary draining lymph nodes.

The genes are TRBV10-3 and TRBJ2-3; no clear D. The specimen was axillary lymph node tissue. This clonotype was obtained from a female donor with breast cancer. Some clones in this sample may be carry-over from other donors' samples. CDR3 region: CAIAGTSTDTQYF. The CDR3 DNA sequence: TGTGCCATCGCCGGCACTAGCACAGATACGCAGTATTTT.